These 30 T cell receptor beta chains were all obtained from the same sample, sequenced in a study of T cell responses to AZD1222 COVID-19 vaccine. Sequenced by immunoSEQ multiplex PCR; TCRdb stores in-frame clones only, minus some. This repertoire shows about 130,000 clones, approximately 85% found once; its top ten account for almost 4.5%. This sample comprised peripheral blood, obtained 28 days after the second AZD1222 dose. These receptors were taken from an adult who received the AZD1222 COVID-19 vaccine.

V usage is TRBV28 and J usage is TRBJ2-2; 10 bases are a match to TRBD1. Unmatched junction bases numbered 6, after V lost 2 bases and J lost 3 bases. The CDR3 contains 17 residues. From germline, CDR1 is MDHEN and CDR2 SYDVKM. CDR3 protein: CASSLGTGEWYTGELFF. Here the CDR3 DNA reads TGTGCCAGCAGTTTAGGGACAGGGGAGTGGTACACCGGGGAGCTGTTTTTT.

V gene TRBV5-1 combines with J gene TRBJ2-7, with 10 bases identical to TRBD1. V was clipped by 1 base and J by 3 bases; unmatched bases: 4. Germline V lookup: CDR1 SGHRS, CDR2 YFSETQ. CDR3 length equals 15 residues. This CDR3 reads CASSLSGTGVYEQYF. CDR3 nucleotides: TGCGCCAGCAGCTTGAGCGGGACAGGGGTCTACGAGCAGTACTTC.

The genes are TRBV28 and TRBJ2-7; TRBD2 matches at 8 bases. CDR1 is MDHEN and CDR2 is SYDVKM in the germline V gene. The V and J ends lost 8 bases and 2 bases, in that order; junction bases with no gene match: 5. CDR3 length equals 13 residues. Written as DNA, the CDR3 is TGTGCCAGCGGACTAGCCCGCGCCTACGAGCAGTACTTC. Encoded protein: CASGLARAYEQYF.

The rearrangement uses TRBV12-3 or TRBV12-4 and TRBJ1-6, with D uncertain. The CDR3 has 13 residues. V was trimmed by 3 bases and J by 7 bases, leaving 7 bases between them. The CDR3, as DNA: TGTGCCAGCAGTTTGATGGGAAATTCACCCCTCCACTTT. Translating it yields CASSLMGNSPLHF.

The chain employs TRBV7-7 and TRBJ1-3, with D unresolved. The CDR3 is made up of 15 amino acids. V was shortened by 0 bases and J by 1 base, with 7 bases between the two germline ends. CDR1 is SSHAT, CDR2 FNYEAQ, per germline (reference sequence). This CDR3 is CASSLALGSGNTIYF. CDR3 bases: TGTGCCAGCAGCTTAGCGCTGGGGTCTGGAAACACCATATATTTT.

The chain uses TRBV3-1 (or the pseudogene TRBV3-2) and TRBJ2-7, with 8 bases aligning to TRBD2. Germline V CDR1 and CDR2: LGHDT, YNNKEL (reference sequence). The CDR3 is made up of 15 amino acids. V lost 4 bases to trimming and J lost 2 bases; unmatched junction nucleotides: 7. The CDR3 reads CASSPGLARAYEQYF. In DNA, the CDR3 is TGTGCCAGCAGCCCCGGACTAGCTCGGGCCTACGAGCAGTACTTC.

V is TRBV4-3 and J is TRBJ1-2, with a possible D match to TRBD1 (6 bases). The CDR3 is made up of 14 amino acids. Per the germline V gene, CDR1 is LGHNA and CDR2 is YSLEER. V shed 4 bases and J shed 4 bases, with 13 bases lying between them. The CDR3 protein is CASSRDRTGYGYTF. For the CDR3, the DNA is TGCGCCAGCAGCCGAGACAGGACCGGCTATGGCTACACCTTC.

The rearrangement joins TRBV6-5 to TRBJ1-6; no clear D gene. CDR1 MNHEY and CDR2 SVGAGI come from the germline V gene. The CDR3 spans 15 residues. V shed 6 bases and J shed 3 bases, with 12 bases lying between them. The CDR3 is CASRKTEGYNSPLHF. The DNA of the CDR3 is TGTGCCAGCAGAAAGACTGAAGGCTATAATTCACCCCTCCACTTT.

The chain links TRBV5-4 to TRBJ1-2; D perhaps matches TRBD1 (6 bases). The CDR3 extends over 16 amino acids. Trimming took 4 bases from V and 2 from J, leaving 18 bases between them. CDR1 is SGHNT and CDR2 is YYREEE in the germline V gene (reference sequence). CDR3 DNA sequence: TGTGCCAGCAGCCTAGACCTAGGGGGAGCAAACTATGGCTACACCTTC. This codes for CASSLDLGGANYGYTF. Supplemented by reference TRBV5-4 and TRBJ1-2, the full variable domain reads ETGVTQSPTHLIKTRGQQVTLRCSSQSGHNTVSWYQQALGQGPQFIFQYYREEENGRGNFPPRFSGLQFPNYSSELNVNALELDDSALYLCASSLDLGGANYGYTFGSGTRLTVV.

The V and J genes are TRBV3-1 (or the pseudogene TRBV3-2) and TRBJ1-2, with 8 bases aligning to TRBD1. This CDR3 is built from 13 residues. V lost 4 bases to trimming and J lost 7 bases; unmatched junction nucleotides: 5. Looked up from germline, CDR1 is LGHDT and CDR2 is YNNKEL (reference sequence). The CDR3 bases are TGTGCCAGCAGCCCGGGACAGGTGGGTGGCTACACCTTC. Translated, it gives CASSPGQVGGYTF.

The chain uses TRBV24-1 and TRBJ2-3; 7 nucleotides line up with TRBD2. The CDR3 covers 13 residues. Germline V gives CDR1 KGHDR, CDR2 SFDVKD. With V trimmed by 6 bases and J by 5 bases, 4 bases remained unmatched. CDR3 sequence: CATSRLAGDTQYF. The DNA of the CDR3 is TGTGCCACCAGTCGACTAGCAGGAGATACGCAGTATTTT.

The chain couples TRBV5-1 to TRBJ1-6, with unresolved D. The V end lost 0 bases, the J end lost 4 bases, and 8 bases lay between the germline ends. This CDR3 contains 15 residues. CDR1 is SGHRS and CDR2 is YFSETQ in the germline V gene. CDR3 sequence reads: CASSLEGLYNSPLHF. The CDR3 DNA reads TGCGCCAGCAGCTTGGAGGGCCTATATAATTCACCCCTCCACTTT.

The V and J genes are TRBV27 and TRBJ2-7; D uncertain. The CDR3 covers 13 residues. V gave up 3 bases and J gave up 3 bases, with 9 bases separating them. Germline V gives CDR1 MNHEY, CDR2 SMNVEV (reference sequence). The CDR3: CASSFRTGYEQYF. The CDR3 DNA follows: TGTGCCAGCAGTTTTCGGACGGGCTACGAGCAGTACTTC.

This chain joins TRBV11-3 and TRBJ1-1, with a weak D call TRBD1 (5 bases). CDR1 and CDR2 from the germline V gene are SGHNT and YENEEA. V gave up 2 bases and J gave up 4 bases, with 8 bases separating them. The CDR3 runs to 13 residues. CDR3 amino acids: CASSLRGATEAFF. The CDR3 bases are TGTGCCAGCAGCTTAAGAGGGGCCACTGAAGCTTTCTTT.

The chain recombines TRBV6-5 with TRBJ1-2; 8 positions match TRBD1. CDR3 size: 13 residues. CDR1 and CDR2 from the germline V gene are MNHEY and SVGAGI. V was pared by 6 bases and J by 8 bases, with 8 bases of the junction left unmatched. The CDR3 sequence: CASRDSGTGGYTF. The CDR3 coding sequence is TGTGCCAGCAGAGACTCTGGGACAGGAGGCTACACCTTC.

This chain connects TRBV19 to TRBJ2-7, with TRBD1 matching over 8 bases. The germline CDR1 and CDR2 sequences are LNHDA and SQIVND (reference sequence). Trimming cost V 7 bases and J 1 base; bases outside gene matches: 9. This CDR3 has 15 residues. For the CDR3, the DNA is TGTGCCAGTACCGCCGGACAGGGCTGGTCCTACGAGCAGTACTTC. This encodes CASTAGQGWSYEQYF.

The chain joins TRBV7-2 to TRBJ1-1, with TRBD1 matching over 9 bases. After removal of 5 bases from V and 5 bases from J, the junction contained 6 bases not matched to a gene. CDR1 is SGHTA and CDR2 is FQGNSA in the germline V gene. This CDR3 has 14 amino acids. This CDR3 reads CASSITGGSTEAFF. The CDR3 nucleotides are TGTGCCAGCAGCATAACAGGGGGCTCTACTGAAGCTTTCTTT.

The rearrangement joins TRBV18 to TRBJ2-7, with 8 bases that match TRBD2. The germline V gene has CDR1 KGHSH and CDR2 LQKENI. Unmatched junction bases numbered 5, after V lost 5 bases and J lost 5 bases. The CDR3 sequence is 13 residues long. As DNA, the CDR3 is TGTGCCAGCTCAGAGAGTAGCGGGGACGAGCAGTACTTC. This translates into CASSESSGDEQYF.

This sequence joins TRBV7-9 and TRBJ2-6, with D uncertain. This CDR3 contains 13 residues. Trimming left V 5 bases short and J 6 bases short, with 8 bases between. Germline V gene sequence: CDR1 SEHNR, CDR2 FQNEAQ (reference sequence). CDR3 sequence (DNA): TGTGCCAGCAGCCTTCTCACGGCCAACGTCCTGACTTTC. Residues: CASSLLTANVLTF.

This chain connects TRBV7-9 to TRBJ2-3; D may be TRBD1 (6 bases). The V end was cut by 1 base, the J end by 4 bases, with 6 bases between. This CDR3 spans 13 amino acids. Germline V gene lookup returns CDR1 SEHNR and CDR2 FQNEAQ (reference sequence). The chain's CDR3 is CASSLEGADTQYF. For the CDR3, the DNA is TGTGCCAGCAGCTTAGAGGGGGCAGATACGCAGTATTTT.

The DNA for the CDR3 is TGTGCCAGCTCATCGGGGACAGGGGGCTCCTACGAGCAGTACTTC. Translation gives CASSSGTGGSYEQYF. The rearrangement links TRBV18 to TRBJ2-7, with 11 bases that match TRBD1. There are 15 residues in the CDR3. Germline loops: CDR1 KGHSH, CDR2 LQKENI. J lost 0 bases, V lost 5 bases, and 3 bases had no gene match.

The rearrangement joins TRBV10-2 to TRBJ2-1; possible D gene TRBD1, 6 bases. With 10 bases removed from V and 4 bases from J, the gap between germline ends came to 23 bases. The germline gives CDR1 WSHSY, CDR2 SAAADI. The CDR3 is 16 amino acids. CDR3: CATRSSGTREYNEQFF. Written as DNA, the CDR3 is TGCGCCACCCGGTCGTCCGGGACAAGAGAATACAATGAGCAGTTCTTC.

This clone was detected only once. For the CDR3, the DNA is TGTGCCACCAGTGATTATGGGCCGAACGAAAAGCAGTATTTT. It encodes CATSDYGPNEKQYF. This chain links TRBV24-1 with TRBJ2-3; no definite D call. From germline, CDR1 is KGHDR and CDR2 SFDVKD. The CDR3 has 14 residues. V lost 2 bases, J lost 11 bases, and 16 bases lay in between.

The gene calls are TRBV28 and TRBJ1-5; TRBD1 agrees at 7 bases. J was trimmed by 10 bases and V by 6 bases; bases with no gene match: 6. The CDR3 runs to 12 residues. Germline values: CDR1 MDHEN, CDR2 SYDVKM. CDR3: CASSTGVRPQHF. CDR3 nucleotide sequence: TGTGCCAGCAGCACAGGGGTACGTCCCCAGCATTTT.

This clone was seen more than once but under ten times. The J gene is TRBJ2-1, the V gene TRBV30; 12 nucleotides match TRBD2. Germline loops: CDR1 GTSNPN, CDR2 SVGIG (reference sequence). The CDR3 has 18 amino acids. J lost 9 bases, V lost 3 bases, and 18 bases had no gene match. In nucleotides, the CDR3 is TGTGCCTGGAGCTACTCCCCCAACCTAGCGGGGGGGCCGAGTGAGCAGTTCTTC. Translated: CAWSYSPNLAGGPSEQFF.

The gene calls are TRBV24-1 and TRBJ2-7; D possibly matches TRBD1 or TRBD2 (5 bases each). CDR3 length equals 13 residues. Per germline, CDR1 KGHDR and CDR2 SFDVKD. Trimming stripped 4 bases from V and 7 bases from J, with 13 bases between. CDR3 in amino acids: CATSDRYWGEQYF. CDR3 sequence (DNA): TGTGCCACCAGTGACAGGTATTGGGGGGAGCAGTACTTC.

This chain uses TRBV28 with TRBJ1-5; D ambiguous. The V gene lost 7 bases and the J gene lost 2 bases, with 9 bases spanning the gap. This CDR3 has 13 residues. Germline V CDR1 and CDR2: MDHEN, SYDVKM. The CDR3: CASTGRGNQPQHF. The CDR3 DNA sequence: TGTGCCAGCACGGGAAGGGGCAATCAGCCCCAGCATTTT.

The genes are TRBV28 and TRBJ1-4, with a tentative D call TRBD1 (6 bases). V shed 1 base and J shed 8 bases, with 23 bases lying between them. Germline assignment: CDR1 MDHEN and CDR2 SYDVKM. The CDR3 is 18 amino acids. The CDR3 loop reads CASSLYFPEQGPGEKLFF. In DNA, the CDR3 is TGTGCCAGCAGTTTATACTTTCCGGAACAGGGTCCCGGGGAAAAACTGTTTTTT.

The chain employs TRBV7-6 and TRBJ2-5; 15 positions agree with TRBD2. Germline values: CDR1 SGHVS, CDR2 FNYEAQ. V lost 5 bases and J lost 5; bases outside the gene matches: 12. This CDR3 contains 18 residues. The CDR3 nucleotides are TGTGCCAGCAGCCTCCGGACTAGCGGGGGGGCCTGGATTGAGACCCAGTACTTC. Residues: CASSLRTSGGAWIETQYF.

The chain recombines TRBV2 with TRBJ1-2; D is undetermined. This CDR3 spans 14 amino acids. Germline assignment: CDR1 SNHLY and CDR2 FYNNEI. With 4 bases removed from V and 3 bases from J, the gap between germline ends came to 12 bases. The CDR3 nucleotides read TGTGCCAGCAGTGCCGACGGACGAGACTATGGCTACACCTTC. Amino acids: CASSADGRDYGYTF.